These 20 T cell receptor beta chains came from one sample sequenced in a study of OX40 agonist ivuxolimab in advanced cancers. Only in-frame clones appear in the TCRdb table, and some are missing; sequencing was by immunoSEQ multiplex PCR. The sample includes 45,000 to 60,000 clones, 84% of them seen just once. Sequences were derived from CD4+ or CD8+ T cells sorted from blood, sampled in a trial of the OX40 agonist ivuxolimab. Receptors were obtained from an adult with an advanced solid tumor such as melanoma, head and neck, liver or kidney cancer.

The CDR3 nucleotides are TGTGCCAGCAGCTTGGAGATCTTTAGCAATCAGCCCCAGCATTTT. This encodes CASSLEIFSNQPQHF. The gene calls are TRBV5-8 and TRBJ1-5; D unclear. Germline V gene lookup returns CDR1 SGHTS and CDR2 YDEGEE. This CDR3 spans 15 amino acids. V was pared by 0 bases and J by 0 bases, with 7 bases between.

This clone was observed once. Here the CDR3 DNA reads TGTGCCAGTAGTTTCGGGACAGGGTTCAATGAGCAGTTCTTC. Protein product: CASSFGTGFNEQFF. The chain recombines TRBV19 with TRBJ2-1; 9 bases are a match to TRBD1. Germline CDR1 LNHDA, CDR2 SQIVND (reference sequence). V trimming: 5 bases; J trimming: 6 bases; junction bases outside the gene matches: 5. The CDR3 has 14 residues.

The chain recombines TRBV27 with TRBJ2-1, with D possibly being TRBD1 (6 bases). Germline values: CDR1 MNHEY, CDR2 SMNVEV (reference sequence). This CDR3 region has 15 residues. V was shortened by 3 bases and J by 2 bases, with 11 bases between the two germline ends. This chain's CDR3 is CASSLKQGTYNEQFF. As DNA, the CDR3 is TGTGCCAGCAGTTTGAAACAGGGTACCTACAATGAGCAGTTCTTC.

J is TRBJ2-3 and V is TRBV5-6; maybe TRBD1 (5 bases). This CDR3 spans 16 amino acids. With 0 bases removed from V and 1 base from J, the gap between germline ends came to 12 bases. CDR1 is SGHDT and CDR2 is YYEEEE in the germline V gene. The CDR3 coding sequence is TGTGCCAGCAGCTTGGGGGGCTCATGGGGCACAGATACGCAGTATTTT. The encoded protein is CASSLGGSWGTDTQYF.

This clone has just one count. This chain connects TRBV7-2 to TRBJ1-1; weak D call: TRBD1 (6 bases). Trimming removed 3 bases from V and 1 base from J, with 12 bases in between. This CDR3 comprises 15 residues. The germline CDR1 and CDR2 sequences are SGHTA and FQGNSA. In DNA form, the CDR3 reads TGTGCCAGCAGCTTGGCGGGACATTCGAACACTGAAGCTTTCTTT. Encoded protein: CASSLAGHSNTEAFF.

This clone has only a few counts. The chain joins TRBV13 to TRBJ1-1; 9 positions match TRBD1. This CDR3 comprises 14 residues. Germline V gives CDR1 PRHDT, CDR2 FYEKMQ (reference sequence). Trimming took 5 bases from V and 1 from J; bases not matched to a gene: 2. CDR3 amino acids: CASSKQGANTEAFF. The CDR3, as DNA: TGTGCCAGCAGCAAACAGGGGGCGAACACTGAAGCTTTCTTT.

The rearrangement joins TRBV9 to TRBJ1-6, with D maybe TRBD1 (5 bases). There are 20 residues in the CDR3. V lost 0 bases and J 4 bases, leaving 23 bases between the germline ends. Germline loops: CDR1 SGDLS, CDR2 YYNGEE. The CDR3 sequence is CASSVAMEAGFPPYNSPLHF. The CDR3 DNA follows: TGTGCCAGCAGCGTAGCGATGGAGGCAGGGTTTCCCCCTTATAATTCACCCCTCCACTTT.

The V gene is TRBV7-9, the J gene TRBJ2-7, with 9 bases lining up with TRBD1. CDR3 length: 15 amino acids. The ends lost 6 bases at V and 2 bases at J; junction bases unmatched: 8. Looked up from germline, CDR1 is SEHNR and CDR2 is FQNEAQ (reference sequence). The CDR3 region is CASRDSTGGTYEQYF. The CDR3 DNA reads as TGTGCCAGCAGGGATTCCACAGGGGGCACCTACGAGCAGTACTTC.

Details on this clone: One end of the junction varies from germline; a read error may be responsible. The chain combines TRBV7-9 with TRBJ2-1, with 11 bases that match TRBD2. Germline assignment: CDR1 SEHNR and CDR2 FQNEAQ (reference sequence). This CDR3 is built from 15 residues. The DNA for the CDR3 is TGTGCCAGCAGGTTAGCGGGGGGGTCCTACAATGAGCAGTTCTTC. Protein sequence: CASRLAGGSYNEQFF.

The chain links TRBV19 to TRBJ2-2; D remains unclear. The length of the CDR3 is 13 residues. Germline CDR1 LNHDA, CDR2 SQIVND (reference sequence). V was trimmed by 5 bases and J by 1 base, leaving 5 bases between them. The CDR3 bases are TGTGCCAGTAGTCCCCTGAACACCGGGGAGCTGTTTTTT. Translation gives CASSPLNTGELFF.

This clone appeared a few times. DNA for the CDR3: TGTGCCAGCAGCTTGTTCACCGGGGAGCTGTTTTTT. Residues: CASSLFTGELFF. J is TRBJ2-2 and V is TRBV5-6; D is unclear. Trimming left V 1 base short and J 4 bases short, with 2 bases between. Germline V gene lookup returns CDR1 SGHDT and CDR2 YYEEEE. There are 12 residues in the CDR3.

The chain is built from TRBV7-9 and TRBJ2-3; 10 nucleotides agree with TRBD2. Looked up from germline, CDR1 is SEHNR and CDR2 is FQNEAQ (reference sequence). This CDR3 comprises 16 residues. After removal of 5 bases from V and 6 bases from J, the junction contained 11 bases not matched to a gene. In nucleotides, the CDR3 is TGTGCCAGCAGCGGTACTAGCGGGGTACACAGGGATACGCAGTATTTT. This codes for CASSGTSGVHRDTQYF.

The chain carries TRBV2 and TRBJ2-3; 8 bases align to TRBD2. The V gene end was trimmed by 7 bases and the J gene end by 5 bases; junction bases not matched to a gene: 5. Germline lookup yields CDR1 SNHLY and CDR2 FYNNEI. CDR3 length: 13 residues. The chain's CDR3 is CASNRGGGDTQYF. For the CDR3, the DNA is TGTGCCAGCAACCGGGGGGGTGGAGATACGCAGTATTTT.

The chain uses TRBV7-3 and TRBJ2-1; the D is unclear. V was cut by 5 bases and J by 3 bases, with 11 bases left in between. The germline gives CDR1 SGHTA, CDR2 FQGTGA. CDR3 length: 14 amino acids. The CDR3 region is CASSPSPDYNEQFF. CDR3 in DNA: TGTGCCAGCAGCCCTAGTCCCGACTACAATGAGCAGTTCTTC.

The chain employs TRBV28 and TRBJ2-7; TRBD1 matches 8 bases. Germline V gives CDR1 MDHEN, CDR2 SYDVKM. V shed 7 bases and J 6 bases; nucleotides not matched to a gene: 11. This CDR3 comprises 14 residues. The CDR3 loop is CASTQTGEAREQYF. CDR3 DNA: TGTGCCAGCACCCAGACAGGGGAGGCGCGCGAGCAGTACTTC.

The V gene is TRBV4-1, the J gene TRBJ1-1; no reliable D call. The CDR3 covers 14 residues. The V end lost 0 bases, the J end lost 7 bases, and 12 bases lay between the germline ends. Germline CDR1 is MGHRA and CDR2 is YSYEKL. The CDR3: CASSQESARSEAFF. DNA for the CDR3: TGCGCCAGCAGCCAAGAGTCGGCACGGAGTGAAGCTTTCTTT.

This sequence joins TRBV7-8 and TRBJ1-1, with D uncertain. Germline V CDR1 and CDR2: SGHVS, FQNEAQ. The CDR3 contains 19 residues. V shed 3 bases and J shed 0 bases, with 23 bases lying between them. CDR3 nucleotide sequence: TGTGCCAGCAGCTTGAAAAGAATTGAGCAAGGTCGGTTGAACACTGAAGCTTTCTTT. Protein product: CASSLKRIEQGRLNTEAFF.

J is TRBJ2-3 and V is TRBV29-1; the D gene is possibly TRBD2 (6 bases). V was cut by 5 bases and J by 0 bases, with 12 bases left in between. The CDR3 length is 14 residues. Germline CDR1 is SQVTM and CDR2 is ANQGSEA. CDR3 bases: TGCAGCGTTCTGGGACTTCCGAGCACAGATACGCAGTATTTT. This translates into CSVLGLPSTDTQYF.

This clone is termed medium-sized. The V and J genes are TRBV7-9 and TRBJ2-7; D is possibly TRBD1 (5 bases). Germline-derived CDR1 and CDR2 are SEHNR and FQNEAQ (reference sequence). The CDR3 spans 12 residues. Trimming stripped 5 bases from V and 4 bases from J, with 9 bases between. The CDR3 DNA follows: TGTGCCAGCAGCGACAGTCAATACGAGCAGTACTTC. Its protein product is CASSDSQYEQYF.

The chain employs TRBV30 and TRBJ1-5, with a weak D call TRBD1 (6 bases). CDR1 GTSNPN and CDR2 SVGIG come from the germline V gene (reference sequence). This CDR3 is 14 amino acids long. V was pared by 1 base and J by 6 bases, with 13 bases between. CDR3 protein: CAWSAGQGIQPQHF. CDR3 DNA: TGTGCCTGGAGTGCGGGCCAGGGGATTCAGCCCCAGCATTTT.